This TCR beta chain is drawn from a study of shared T cell receptors in the human thymus. Sequencing used immunoSEQ multiplex PCR; TCRdb keeps in-frame clones, though not all of them. The sample carries approximately 730,000 clones, 80% to 90% recorded once. Trimming left V 6 bases short and J 6 bases short, with 21 bases between. The CDR3 is 16 residues long. In germline, CDR1 is MDHEN, CDR2 SYDVKM. The sample was also reused in another study, on human thymus T cells. That work adds: Thymus tissue was removed during corrective cardiac surgery. In thymic and blood repertoires alike, V and J usage looked biased. Related work showed strongly overlapping thymic repertoires across unrelated individuals.

The sample was thymocytes. The rearrangement joins TRBV28 to TRBJ2-1; the D gene is possibly TRBD2 (6 bases). This clonotype was sampled from a girl less than two years old with a congenital heart defect. CDR3 in amino acids: CASRTRPGSSGNEQFF. In nucleotides, the CDR3 is TGTGCCAGCAGAACCCGACCCGGGAGTAGCGGCAATGAGCAGTTCTTC.